This T cell receptor (beta chain) stems from a study of T cell repertoires in cytomegalovirus infection (dated by TCRdb to about 2019). With regard to the full study: Donor HLA type was relevant to the analysis, as public TCR beta signatures indicated carriage of CMV infection together with the matching HLA type. What the research found in general, with its limitations: Cumulative frequency of public TCR beta family members discriminated carriers of CMV infection plus the relevant HLA type in this cohort and an independent roughly 350-donor cohort. In the ex vivo response, HLA-C-restricted CMV-specific TCR beta clonotypes were dominant, and in two of eight donors the single most frequent clonotype came from this HLA-C-restricted group.

Taken from cysteine to phenylalanine, the CDR3 has 15 residues. Kept here is only the CDR3 DNA, which spans 45 bases and is read in frame from base 1. The CDR1 and CDR2 encoded by the germline V gene are SGHTA and FQGTGA. V loses 5 bases at its end and J loses 3 bases; junction bases beyond the gene matches: 2. Ten or more counts support this clonotype. Its recognized antigen is unknown. No qualities accompany the bases; no much larger clone lies one base away. The sequencing machine was an Illumina HiSeq 1500. TCRdb handled the public reads itself, with Q25 trimming in fastp and clone calling in MiXCR, and kept productive beta chains. Identical CDR3 protein sequences are pooled into one entry, listed with their most common genes and DNA. The sample table holds approximately 180,000 distinct CDR3 sequences, of which approximately 9.7% were seen once. The ten top clones hold approximately 4.2% of the sample.

The receptor was isolated from a human donor in good health (CMV status not recorded). Some clones in this sample may be carry-over from other donors' samples. Sample: PBMCs. In this chain, TRBV7-3 is recombined with TRBJ2-2, with 11 junctional bases fitting TRBD2. The CDR3 reads CASSPGLADTGELFF. The DNA sequence is given as TGTGCCAGCAGCCCGGGACTAGCGGACACCGGGGAGCTGTTTTTT.